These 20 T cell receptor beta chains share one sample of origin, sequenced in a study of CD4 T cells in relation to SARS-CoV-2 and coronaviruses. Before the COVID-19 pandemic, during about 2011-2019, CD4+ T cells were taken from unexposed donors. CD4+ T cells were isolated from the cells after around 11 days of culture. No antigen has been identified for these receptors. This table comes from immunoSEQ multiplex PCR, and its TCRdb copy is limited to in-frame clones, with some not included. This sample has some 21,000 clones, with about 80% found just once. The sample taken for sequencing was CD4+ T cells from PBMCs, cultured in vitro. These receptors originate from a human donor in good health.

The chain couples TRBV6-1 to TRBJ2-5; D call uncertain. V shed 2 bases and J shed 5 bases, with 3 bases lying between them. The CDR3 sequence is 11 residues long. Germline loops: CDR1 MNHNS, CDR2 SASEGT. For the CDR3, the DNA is TGTGCCAGCAGTGAACAGGAGACCCAGTACTTC. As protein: CASSEQETQYF.

The CDR3 reads CASSRGQTPYGYTF. CDR3 coding DNA: TGTGCCAGCAGCCGGGGACAAACCCCTTATGGCTACACCTTC. The chain combines TRBV28 with TRBJ1-2, with D maybe TRBD1 (6 bases). V was pared by 6 bases and J by 5 bases, with 16 bases between. The CDR3 has 14 residues. CDR1 and CDR2 from the germline V gene are MDHEN and SYDVKM.

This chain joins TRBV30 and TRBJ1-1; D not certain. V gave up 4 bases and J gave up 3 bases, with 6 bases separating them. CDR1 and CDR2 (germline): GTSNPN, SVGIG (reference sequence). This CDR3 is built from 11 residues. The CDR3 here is CAWTWDTEAFF. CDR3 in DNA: TGTGCCTGGACGTGGGACACTGAAGCTTTCTTT.

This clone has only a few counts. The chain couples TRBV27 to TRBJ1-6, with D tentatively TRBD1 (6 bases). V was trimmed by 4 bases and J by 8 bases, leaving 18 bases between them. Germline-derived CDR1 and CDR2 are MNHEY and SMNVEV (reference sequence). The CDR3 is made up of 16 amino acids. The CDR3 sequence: CASSSPVLGGDSPLHF. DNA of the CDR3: TGTGCCAGCAGTTCACCAGTGTTAGGGGGTGATTCACCCCTCCACTTT.

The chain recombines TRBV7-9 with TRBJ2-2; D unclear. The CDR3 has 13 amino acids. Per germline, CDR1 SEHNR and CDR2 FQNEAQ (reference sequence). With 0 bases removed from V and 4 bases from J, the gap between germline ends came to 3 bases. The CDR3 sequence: CASSLASTGELFF. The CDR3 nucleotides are TGTGCCAGCAGCTTAGCGAGCACCGGGGAGCTGTTTTTT. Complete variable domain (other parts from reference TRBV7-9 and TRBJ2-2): DTGVSQNPRHKITKRGQNVTFRCDPISEHNRLYWYRQTLGQGPEFLTYFQNEAQLEKSRLLSDRFSAERPKGSFSTLEIQRTEQGDSAMYLCASSLASTGELFFGEGSRLTVL.

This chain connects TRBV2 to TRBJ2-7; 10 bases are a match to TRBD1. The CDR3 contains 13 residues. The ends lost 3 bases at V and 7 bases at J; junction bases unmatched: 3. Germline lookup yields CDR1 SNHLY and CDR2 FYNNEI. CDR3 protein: CASSEDRGKEQYF. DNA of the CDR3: TGTGCCAGCAGTGAGGACAGGGGGAAAGAGCAGTACTTC.

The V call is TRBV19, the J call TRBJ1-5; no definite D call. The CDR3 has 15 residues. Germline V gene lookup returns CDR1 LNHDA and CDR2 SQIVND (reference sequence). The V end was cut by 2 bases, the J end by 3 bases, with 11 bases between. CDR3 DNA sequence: TGTGCCAGTAGTATATTGAGTTCCACCAATCAGCCCCAGCATTTT. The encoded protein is CASSILSSTNQPQHF.

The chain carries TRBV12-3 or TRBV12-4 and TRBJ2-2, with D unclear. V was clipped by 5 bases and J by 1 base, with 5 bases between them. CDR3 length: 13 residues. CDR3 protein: CASSTLNTGELFF. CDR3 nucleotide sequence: TGTGCCAGCAGTACACTGAACACCGGGGAGCTGTTTTTT.

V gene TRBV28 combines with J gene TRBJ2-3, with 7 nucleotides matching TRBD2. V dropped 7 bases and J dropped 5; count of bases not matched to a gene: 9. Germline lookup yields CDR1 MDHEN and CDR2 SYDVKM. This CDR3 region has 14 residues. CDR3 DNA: TGTGCCAGCATCTCGGGAGGAGGGCAAGATACGCAGTATTTT. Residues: CASISGGGQDTQYF.

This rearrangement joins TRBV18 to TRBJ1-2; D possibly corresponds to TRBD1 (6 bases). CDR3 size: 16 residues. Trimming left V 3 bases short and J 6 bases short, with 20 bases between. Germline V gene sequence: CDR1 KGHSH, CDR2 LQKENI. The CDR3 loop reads CASSPDRFRGEDGYTF. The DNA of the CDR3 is TGTGCCAGCTCACCCGACAGGTTTCGCGGGGAGGATGGCTACACCTTC.

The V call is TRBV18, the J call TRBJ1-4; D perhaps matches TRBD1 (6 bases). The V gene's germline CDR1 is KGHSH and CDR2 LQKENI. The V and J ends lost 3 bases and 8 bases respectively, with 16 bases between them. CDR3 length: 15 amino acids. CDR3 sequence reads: CASSPYAGEGEKLFF. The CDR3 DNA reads TGTGCCAGCTCACCGTACGCAGGGGAGGGGGAAAAACTGTTTTTT.

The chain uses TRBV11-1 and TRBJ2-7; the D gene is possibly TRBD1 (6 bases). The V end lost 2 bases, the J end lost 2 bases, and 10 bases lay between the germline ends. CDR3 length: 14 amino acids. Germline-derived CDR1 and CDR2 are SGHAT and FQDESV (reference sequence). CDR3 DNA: TGTGCCAGCAGCTTAATGGACAGTACCTACGAGCAGTACTTC. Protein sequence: CASSLMDSTYEQYF.

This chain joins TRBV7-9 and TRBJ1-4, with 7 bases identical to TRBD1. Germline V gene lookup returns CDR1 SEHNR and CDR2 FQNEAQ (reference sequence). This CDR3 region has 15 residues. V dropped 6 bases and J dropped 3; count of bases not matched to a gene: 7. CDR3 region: CASSRRQGSNEKLFF. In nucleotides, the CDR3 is TGTGCCAGCAGTCGACGACAGGGTTCTAATGAAAAACTGTTTTTT.

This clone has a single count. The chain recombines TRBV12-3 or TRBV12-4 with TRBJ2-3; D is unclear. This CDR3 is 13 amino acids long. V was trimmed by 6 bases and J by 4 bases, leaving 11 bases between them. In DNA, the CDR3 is TGTGCCAGCAGGCAACTCGGCGCAGATACGCAGTATTTT. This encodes CASRQLGADTQYF.

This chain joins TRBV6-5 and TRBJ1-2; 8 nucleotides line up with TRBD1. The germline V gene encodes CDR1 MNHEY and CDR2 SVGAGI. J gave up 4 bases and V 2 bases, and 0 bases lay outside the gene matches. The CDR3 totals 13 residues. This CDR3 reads CASSYDRGYGYTF. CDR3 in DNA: TGTGCCAGCAGTTACGACAGGGGCTATGGCTACACCTTC.

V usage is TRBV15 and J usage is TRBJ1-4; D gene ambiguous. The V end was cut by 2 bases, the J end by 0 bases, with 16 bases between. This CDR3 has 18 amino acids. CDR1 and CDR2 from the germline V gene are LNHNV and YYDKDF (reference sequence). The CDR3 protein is CATSRSAVFDATNEKLFF. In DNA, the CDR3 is TGTGCCACCAGCAGAAGTGCCGTTTTTGATGCAACTAATGAAAAACTGTTTTTT.

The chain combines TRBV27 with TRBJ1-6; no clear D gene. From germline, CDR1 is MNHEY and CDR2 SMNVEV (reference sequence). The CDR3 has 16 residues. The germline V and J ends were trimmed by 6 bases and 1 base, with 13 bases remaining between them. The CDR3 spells CASSKENRSYNSPLHF. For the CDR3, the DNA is TGTGCCAGCAGCAAAGAGAATCGTTCCTATAATTCACCCCTCCACTTT.

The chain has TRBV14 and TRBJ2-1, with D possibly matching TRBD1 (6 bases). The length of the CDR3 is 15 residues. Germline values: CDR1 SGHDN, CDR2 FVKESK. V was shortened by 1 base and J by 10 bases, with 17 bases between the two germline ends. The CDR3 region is CASSQALGVGGEQFF. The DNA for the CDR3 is TGTGCCAGCAGCCAAGCGTTAGGGGTAGGGGGAGAGCAGTTCTTC.

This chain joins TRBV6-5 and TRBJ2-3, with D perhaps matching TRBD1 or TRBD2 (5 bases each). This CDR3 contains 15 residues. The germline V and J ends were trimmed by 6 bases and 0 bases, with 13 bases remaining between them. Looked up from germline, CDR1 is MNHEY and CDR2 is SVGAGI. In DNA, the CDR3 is TGTGCCAGCAGACAAGGGACGGCTAGCACAGATACGCAGTATTTT. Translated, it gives CASRQGTASTDTQYF.

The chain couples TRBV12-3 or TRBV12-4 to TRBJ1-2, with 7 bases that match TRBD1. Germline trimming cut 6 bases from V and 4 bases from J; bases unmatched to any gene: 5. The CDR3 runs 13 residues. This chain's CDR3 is CASSKGQSYGYTF. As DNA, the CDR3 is TGTGCCAGCAGCAAGGGACAGTCCTATGGCTACACCTTC.